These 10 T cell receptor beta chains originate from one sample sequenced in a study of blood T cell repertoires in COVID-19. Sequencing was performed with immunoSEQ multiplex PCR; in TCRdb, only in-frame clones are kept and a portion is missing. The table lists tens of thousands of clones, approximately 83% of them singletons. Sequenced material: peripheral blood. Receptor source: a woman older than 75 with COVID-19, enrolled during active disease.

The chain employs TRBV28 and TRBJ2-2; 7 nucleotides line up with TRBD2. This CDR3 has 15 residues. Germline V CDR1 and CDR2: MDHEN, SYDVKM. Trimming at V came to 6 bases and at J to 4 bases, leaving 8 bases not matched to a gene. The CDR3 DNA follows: TGTGCCAGCAGCTCCCCTGGGGGGGTCACCGGGGAGCTGTTTTTT. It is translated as CASSSPGGVTGELFF.

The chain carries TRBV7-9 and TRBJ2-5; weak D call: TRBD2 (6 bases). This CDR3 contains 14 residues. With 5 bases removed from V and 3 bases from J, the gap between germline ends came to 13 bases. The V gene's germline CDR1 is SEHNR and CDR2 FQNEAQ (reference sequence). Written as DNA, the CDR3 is TGTGCCAGCAGCCGTGGGACTTTAAAAGAGACCCAGTACTTC. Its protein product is CASSRGTLKETQYF.

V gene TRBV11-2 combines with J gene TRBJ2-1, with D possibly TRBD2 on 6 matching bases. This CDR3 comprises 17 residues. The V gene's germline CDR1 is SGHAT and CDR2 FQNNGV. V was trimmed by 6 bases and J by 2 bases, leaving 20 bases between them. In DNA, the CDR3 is TGTGCCAGCAGTCCCCTTGCGGGGAGGATTACCTACAATGAGCAGTTCTTC. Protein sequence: CASSPLAGRITYNEQFF.

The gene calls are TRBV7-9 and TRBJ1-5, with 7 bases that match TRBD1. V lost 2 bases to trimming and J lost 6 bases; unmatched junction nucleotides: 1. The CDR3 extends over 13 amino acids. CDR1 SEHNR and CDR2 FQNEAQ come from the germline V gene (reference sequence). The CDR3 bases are TGTGCCAGCAGCTTAAGACAGGGTCAGCCCCAGCATTTT. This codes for CASSLRQGQPQHF.

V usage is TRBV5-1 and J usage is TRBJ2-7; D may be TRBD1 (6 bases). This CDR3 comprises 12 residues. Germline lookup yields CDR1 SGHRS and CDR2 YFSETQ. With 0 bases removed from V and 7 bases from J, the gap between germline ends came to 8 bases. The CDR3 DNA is TGCGCCAGCAGCTTGGGAAGGGGGGAGCAGTACTTC. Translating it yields CASSLGRGEQYF. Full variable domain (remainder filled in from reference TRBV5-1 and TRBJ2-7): KAGVTQTPRYLIKTRGQQVTLSCSPISGHRSVSWYQQTPGQGLQFLFEYFSETQRNKGNFPGRFSGRQFSNSRSEMNVSTLELGDSALYLCASSLGRGEQYFGPGTRLTVT.

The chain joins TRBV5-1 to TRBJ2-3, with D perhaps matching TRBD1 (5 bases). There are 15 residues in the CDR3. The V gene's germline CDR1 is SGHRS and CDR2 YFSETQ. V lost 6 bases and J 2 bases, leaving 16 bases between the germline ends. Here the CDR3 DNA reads TGCGCCAGCACAGAGGCAGGGCGGCACACAGATACGCAGTATTTT. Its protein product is CASTEAGRHTDTQYF.

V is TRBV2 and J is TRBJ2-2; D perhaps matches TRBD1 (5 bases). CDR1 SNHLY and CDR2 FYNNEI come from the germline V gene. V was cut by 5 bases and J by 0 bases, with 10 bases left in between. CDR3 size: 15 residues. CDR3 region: CASSPDSTNTGELFF. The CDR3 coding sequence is TGTGCCAGCAGTCCAGACAGTACGAACACCGGGGAGCTGTTTTTT.

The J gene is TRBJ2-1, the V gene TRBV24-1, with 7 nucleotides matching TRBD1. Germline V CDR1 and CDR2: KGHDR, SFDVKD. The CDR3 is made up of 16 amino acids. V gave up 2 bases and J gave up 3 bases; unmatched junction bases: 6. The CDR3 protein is CATSDSTGYGYNEQFF. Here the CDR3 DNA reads TGTGCCACCAGTGATTCGACAGGGTATGGCTACAATGAGCAGTTCTTC.

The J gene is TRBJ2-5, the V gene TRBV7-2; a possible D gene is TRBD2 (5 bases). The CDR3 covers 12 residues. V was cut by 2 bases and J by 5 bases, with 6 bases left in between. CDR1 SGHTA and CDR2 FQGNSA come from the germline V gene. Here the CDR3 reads CASSLRGETQYF. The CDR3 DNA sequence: TGTGCCAGCAGCTTAAGAGGGGAGACCCAGTACTTC.

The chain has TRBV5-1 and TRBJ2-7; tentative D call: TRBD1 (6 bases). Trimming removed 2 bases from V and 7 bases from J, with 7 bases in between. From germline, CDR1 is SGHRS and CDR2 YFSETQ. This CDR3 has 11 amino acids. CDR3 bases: TGCGCCAGCAGCTTTCAGGGGGAGCAGTACTTC. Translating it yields CASSFQGEQYF.